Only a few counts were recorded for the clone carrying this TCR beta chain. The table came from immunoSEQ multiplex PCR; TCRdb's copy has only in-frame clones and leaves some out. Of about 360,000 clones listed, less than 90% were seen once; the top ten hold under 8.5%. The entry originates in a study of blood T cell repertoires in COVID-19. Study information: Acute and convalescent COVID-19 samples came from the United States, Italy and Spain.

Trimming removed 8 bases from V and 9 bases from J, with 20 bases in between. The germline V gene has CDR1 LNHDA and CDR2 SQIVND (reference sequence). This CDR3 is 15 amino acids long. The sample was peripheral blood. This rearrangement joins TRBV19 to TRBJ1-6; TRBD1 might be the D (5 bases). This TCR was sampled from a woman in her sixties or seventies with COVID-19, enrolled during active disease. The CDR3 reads CASRIRQGVGSPLHF. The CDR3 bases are TGTGCCAGTCGAATACGGCAGGGCGTCGGTTCACCCCTCCACTTT. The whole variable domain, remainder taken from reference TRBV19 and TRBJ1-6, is DGGITQSPKYLFRKEGQNVTLSCEQNLNHDAMYWYRQDPGQGLRLIYYSQIVNDFQKGDIAEGYSVSREKKESFPLTVTSAQKNPTAFYLCASRIRQGVGSPLHFGNGTRLTVT.